A single sample is the source of the 5 T cell receptor beta chains below, sequenced in a study of blood T cell repertoires in COVID-19. The repertoire was sequenced with immunoSEQ multiplex PCR; TCRdb's copy has only in-frame clones and lacks some. The sample records about 140,000 clones, about 72% being singletons. Sequencing was carried out using peripheral blood. These receptors originate from a man in his fifties or sixties who had recovered from COVID-19.

This clone was recorded once. The J gene is TRBJ1-2, the V gene TRBV6-5, with D possibly matching TRBD1 (6 bases). This CDR3 spans 14 amino acids. V was shortened by 5 bases and J by 4 bases, with 14 bases between the two germline ends. CDR1 MNHEY and CDR2 SVGAGI come from the germline V gene. The CDR3 DNA follows: TGTGCCAGCAGTCCAACGCCGGACAGCTATGGCTACACCTTC. Translating gives CASSPTPDSYGYTF.

V gene TRBV29-1 combines with J gene TRBJ1-2; TRBD1 is a possible D gene (5 bases). The germline CDR1 and CDR2 sequences are SQVTM and ANQGSEA. This CDR3 comprises 13 residues. Deletions cut 4 bases from V and 0 bases from J, with 9 bases between. This CDR3 reads CSVGGDANYGYTF. The CDR3 nucleotides read TGCAGCGTTGGGGGCGACGCTAACTATGGCTACACCTTC.

The chain links TRBV27 to TRBJ1-6; the D is unclear. Germline assignment: CDR1 MNHEY and CDR2 SMNVEV (reference sequence). This CDR3 spans 12 amino acids. V lost 5 bases to trimming and J lost 7 bases, with 6 bases between them. CDR3 coding DNA: TGTGCCAGCAGTCTACCGAATTCACCCCTCCACTTT. It specifies CASSLPNSPLHF.

This clone was seen a few times. V gene TRBV4-2 combines with J gene TRBJ2-2, with D perhaps TRBD2 (5 bases). Per germline, CDR1 LGHNA and CDR2 YNFKEQ. The CDR3 runs 17 residues. V gave up 0 bases and J gave up 4 bases, with 15 bases separating them. The CDR3 sequence: CASSQETAGAGTGELFF. The DNA for the CDR3 is TGTGCCAGCAGCCAAGAGACGGCGGGCGCGGGCACCGGGGAGCTGTTTTTT.

This chain uses TRBV28 with TRBJ2-3; D gene unclear. The CDR3 sequence is 11 residues long. CDR1 is MDHEN and CDR2 is SYDVKM in the germline V gene. Trimming removed 6 bases from V and 3 bases from J, with 4 bases in between. The CDR3 DNA reads as TGTGCCAGCAGCAGAACAGATACGCAGTATTTT. Protein product: CASSRTDTQYF.